This TCR beta chain was captured by sequencing in a study of neoadjuvant nivolumab and ipilimumab in lung cancer. Study summary: The combination arm added day-1 ipilimumab 1 mg/kg to nivolumab 3 mg/kg on days 1, 15, 29.

Notes on this clone: Its antigen is unknown.

The germline V and J ends were trimmed by 4 bases and 6 bases, with 16 bases remaining between them. From germline, CDR1 is SGHAT and CDR2 FQNNGV. This CDR3 is built from 15 residues. Study-wide points: Resected tumors had greater TCR richness and clonality than uninvolved lung.

Repertoires were generated with immunoSEQ multiplex PCR, while TCRdb's copy carries only in-frame clones and drops some. The sample yields about 15,000 clones, roughly three quarters seen once. The source material was tumor tissue, sampled after neoadjuvant nivolumab, alone or with ipilimumab, at or shortly before surgery. The genes are TRBV11-2 and TRBJ2-1; D might be TRBD1 (6 bases). The clonotype comes from an adult with non-small cell lung cancer. CDR3 DNA: TGTGCCAGCAGCTCGTTCAGGGGCTTTGGCAATGAGCAGTTCTTC. Translation gives CASSSFRGFGNEQFF.